Listed below are T cell receptor beta chains from one sample, sequenced in a study of vaccination and CD4 T cells after COVID-19. Their cognate antigens are unknown. TCRdb reprocessed the PCR reads via MiXCR and lists one record per CDR3 protein. The sample consists of about 11,000 distinct CDR3 sequences, roughly half of them appearing once. Source material: CD4+ T cells from blood, cultured in vitro. The receptor set was obtained from a human donor who had recovered from COVID-19. The CDR3 runs from the conserved cysteine through the conserved F or W. Each record gives: V gene, clone size, J gene, D gene, CDR3 DNA, CDR3 protein. A D gene is named only where the DNA matches it firmly. The listing skips clone size in some rows; elsewhere it reads once, few, many or a size class.

TRBV27	few	TRBJ1-2	.	TGTGCCAGCAGTTTATCCTCGACGGAGAACTTCTATGGCTACACCTTC	CASSLSSTENFYGYTF
TRBV20-1	.	TRBJ1-3	.	TGCAGTGCTAGAGATTCGACGTACTCTGGAAACACCATATATTTT	CSARDSTYSGNTIYF
TRBV27	few	TRBJ2-2	.	TGTGCCAGCGGCCCGGGGGAGCTGTTTTTT	CASGPGELFF
TRBV7-3	.	TRBJ2-3	TRBD1	TGTGCCAGCAGCCAGACAGGGGGCACAGATACGCAGTATTTT	CASSQTGGTDTQYF
TRBV2	.	TRBJ2-4	.	TGTGCCAGCAGCGCGATGGGTAACATTCAGTACTTC	CASSAMGNIQYF
TRBV20-1	.	TRBJ2-1	TRBD2	TGCAGTGCTACTGGACTAGCGGGAGGCCCGAACTACAATGAGCAGTTCTTC	CSATGLAGGPNYNEQFF
TRBV7-8	few	TRBJ2-7	.	TGTGCCAGCAGCCCAAGGGTCGGGGGCGCCTACGAGCAGTACTTC	CASSPRVGGAYEQYF
TRBV28	.	TRBJ2-3	.	TGTGCCAGCAGTTTATGGGGGGTCAGGAACACAGATACGCAGTATTTT	CASSLWGVRNTDTQYF
TRBV4-1	.	TRBJ1-5	.	TGCGCCAGCAGCCAAGGGGTTACAAGACAGCCCCAGCATTTT	CASSQGVTRQPQHF
TRBV2	.	TRBJ1-4	.	TGTGCCAGCGGCGACGCAACTAATGAAAAACTGTTTTTT	CASGDATNEKLFF
TRBV30	once	TRBJ1-5	.	TGTGCCTGGAGTGATTTAGGGGGGTATCAGCCCCAGCATTTT	CAWSDLGGYQPQHF
TRBV7-2	.	TRBJ1-2	TRBD1	TGTGCCAGCAGCTTAGGGACAGGGAAGTCGCCGGGGGATGGCTACACCTTC	CASSLGTGKSPGDGYTF
TRBV20-1	few	TRBJ1-5	.	TGCAGTGCTAGAGATCCGGAAAGCAATCAGCCCCAGCATTTT	CSARDPESNQPQHF
TRBV6-5	.	TRBJ2-3	.	TGTGCCAGCAGTTACTCGAAAGTGGGCACAGATACGCAGTATTTT	CASSYSKVGTDTQYF
TRBV15	few	TRBJ1-2	TRBD1	TGTGCCACCAGCAGAGTCATCGGACAGGGAGGTGGCTACACCTTC	CATSRVIGQGGGYTF
TRBV6-1	.	TRBJ1-2	.	TGTGCCAGCAGTAGTGGCAGCCCCGGCTATGGCTACACCTTC	CASSSGSPGYGYTF
TRBV7-2	.	TRBJ2-7	.	TGTGCCAGCAGTAGAACTGCTCAGAGCTCCTACGAGCAGTACTTC	CASSRTAQSSYEQYF
TRBV5-1	.	TRBJ1-5	TRBD1	TGCGCCAGCAGCCCGACAGGGGAGAGCAATCAGCCCCAGCATTTT	CASSPTGESNQPQHF
TRBV20-1	.	TRBJ2-3	.	TGCAGTGCTAGAGATTACGCAGGGGAGAGCGGCACAGATACGCAGTATTTT	CSARDYAGESGTDTQYF
TRBV20-1	.	TRBJ2-1	.	TGCAGTGCCCCCGACACCTCGGTGAGACACAACAATGAGCAGTTCTTC	CSAPDTSVRHNNEQFF
TRBV20-1	.	TRBJ2-1	.	TGCAGTGCTAGAGATCCGGGGGAGTCCCACAATGAGCAGTTCTTC	CSARDPGESHNEQFF
TRBV19	.	TRBJ2-7	.	TGTGCCAGTAGTCCCGATCGTAGGCCTAATACCTACGAGCAGTACTTC	CASSPDRRPNTYEQYF
TRBV4-3	few	TRBJ2-5	.	TGCGCCAGCAGCGCGCAGGTATACGAGACCCAGTACTTC	CASSAQVYETQYF
TRBV20-1	.	TRBJ1-2	.	TGCAGTGCTAGTTACCAGGGGAGAAGGGGCTACACCTTC	CSASYQGRRGYTF
TRBV5-4	few	TRBJ1-5	.	TGTGCCAGCAGCTTCGGGGGCAGGGGCAATCAGCCCCAGCATTTT	CASSFGGRGNQPQHF
TRBV20-1	.	TRBJ2-1	.	TGCAGTGCTAGGGTGCCTCCGGGGGACAATGAGCAGTTCTTC	CSARVPPGDNEQFF
TRBV27	.	TRBJ1-2	TRBD1	TGTGCCAGCAGTGGACAGGGTTATGGCTACACCTTC	CASSGQGYGYTF
TRBV7-8	.	TRBJ2-7	TRBD1	TGTGCCAGCAGCTTCTGGGACAGGGGGAGTTACGAGCAGTACTTC	CASSFWDRGSYEQYF
TRBV7-3	.	TRBJ1-6	.	TGTGCCAGCAGCTTAAGCGGGGGATATAATTCACCCCTCCACTTT	CASSLSGGYNSPLHF
TRBV6-2/TRBV6-3	.	TRBJ1-4	TRBD1	TGTGCCAGCGGCGACTCACCAGGGGGCGACTCGGAAAAACTGTTTTTT	CASGDSPGGDSEKLFF
TRBV28	.	TRBJ2-2	.	TGTGCCAGCAGGTGGCAGAACACCGGGGAGCTGTTTTTT	CASRWQNTGELFF
TRBV7-6	once	TRBJ2-3	.	TGTGCCAGCAGCAAGACAGCCTTCGGGGCTAGCACAGATACGCAGTATTTT	CASSKTAFGASTDTQYF
TRBV6-1	few	TRBJ2-5	.	TGTGCCAGCAGTAGGGGCAGGGAGACCCAGTACTTC	CASSRGRETQYF
TRBV6-1	.	TRBJ2-2	TRBD2	TGTGCCAGTCAGCGGGAGACCACCGGGGAGCTGTTTTTT	CASQRETTGELFF
TRBV18	.	TRBJ1-1	.	TGTGCCAGCTCACCCCAAAACACTGAAGCTTCCTTT	CASSPQNTEASF
TRBV7-9	few	TRBJ1-5	.	TGTGCCAGCAGCTTAGGAAGTTCTTCAGGGTCCGGGCCCCAGCATTTT	CASSLGSSSGSGPQHF
TRBV6-5	.	TRBJ1-2	TRBD1	TGTGCCAGCAGTTCGGGAACAGGGGCAGATGGCTACACCTTC	CASSSGTGADGYTF
TRBV20-1	.	TRBJ2-3	TRBD2	TGCGGGGGGGACTACCGTGGGACGCAGTATTTT	CGGDYRGTQYF
TRBV7-2	.	TRBJ2-3	.	TGTGCCAGCAGCTCCCCGCGGAGGGTTGGCACAGATACGCAGTATTTT	CASSSPRRVGTDTQYF
TRBV6-1	.	TRBJ1-2	.	TGTGCCAGCAGTGCGACAGCCCGAAACTATGGCTTCACCTTC	CASSATARNYGFTF
TRBV20-1	few	TRBJ2-2	TRBD2	TGCAGTGCTAGGACTAGCGGCGGGGAGCTGTTTTTT	CSARTSGGELFF
TRBV20-1	.	TRBJ2-5	.	TGCAGTGCTTTCAAGGCTACGGGACAAGAGACCCAGTACTTC	CSAFKATGQETQYF
TRBV6-2/TRBV6-3	.	TRBJ2-7	TRBD1	TGTGCCGTCTCCCGCGGGACAGGGGCAGGCGAGCAGTACTTC	CAVSRGTGAGEQYF
TRBV20-1	once	TRBJ2-7	.	TGCAGTGCTAGAGCCCGGGGGGCCCCGACCTACGAGCAGTACTTC	CSARARGAPTYEQYF
TRBV2	.	TRBJ2-3	.	TGTGCCAGCAGTGAAGCGGGTGGCCGAGATACGCAGTATTTT	CASSEAGGRDTQYF